This TCR beta chain was recorded in a study of tumor-infiltrating lymphocytes in primary liver carcinoma. Priming with a constant-region primer yielded TCR beta cDNA from approximately 500 ng total RNA. Generation of the TCR beta libraries relied on three nested multiplex PCR rounds using slightly modified ARM-PCR. Forward primers for TRBV1-TRBV30 and a C-beta reverse primer served the first two PCR rounds, at roughly 10 cycles each. TCRdb reprocessed the multiplex PCR reads via MiXCR and lists one record per CDR3 protein. This sample has almost 200,000 distinct CDR3 sequences, with around 60% found just once. Germline DNA was also extracted, and blood RNA was taken from unsorted whole blood. This clonotype was detected once. The junction differs from germline at one of its ends, possibly a read error. Germline V CDR1 and CDR2: SQVTM, ANQGSEA. The CDR3 totals 10 residues.

The gene calls are TRBV29-1 and TRBJ1-2; no firm D call. Sequenced input: peripheral blood. The receptor was isolated from a woman aged 60-75 years with primary liver carcinoma and hepatitis B virus infection. The CDR3 protein is CSVTDYGYTF. For the CDR3, the DNA is TGCAGCGTCACCGACTATGGTTACACCTTC.